A selection of T cell receptor beta chains follows, all from one sample in a study of T-cell reconstitution after alpha-beta-depleted transplantation in children. TCRdb used MiXCR to reprocess the PCR reads, holding one entry per CDR3 protein. The table lists about 980,000 distinct CDR3 sequences, roughly 29% of them singletons. The source material was PBMCs, mostly from graft donor cells, sampled 360 days after TCRalphabeta/CD19-depleted stem cell transplant. The source is a boy under two years old who had a stem cell transplant for SCID, so the T cells may come from the graft donor. Each CDR3 is given with its conserved first and last residue. D genes are given only for firm matches. Where a row states a size, it is once, few, many or the class of an expanded clone; other rows omit it.

NA,TRBJ2-3,TRBV6-2/TRBV6-3,TRBD2,TGTGCCAGCAGCCGAACCTATTACCGGACTAGCGGGGGGACCACAGATACGCAGTATTTT,CASSRTYYRTSGGTTDTQYF
NA,TRBJ2-3,TRBV15,TRBD1,TGTGCCACCAGCAGAGATGGGGTGACAGGGTGGAAAGATACGCAGTATTTT,CATSRDGVTGWKDTQYF
few,TRBJ2-3,TRBV2,TRBD2,TGTGCCAGCAGGAACGGACTAGCGGGGCCGATTAGCACAGATACGCAGTATTTT,CASRNGLAGPISTDTQYF
few,TRBJ2-3,TRBV6-5,NA,TGTGCCAGCAGTTCCCACTTTATAGATACGCAGTATTTT,CASSSHFIDTQYF
few,TRBJ2-7,TRBV19,NA,TGTGCCAGTAGTGGGGGGTGGACCCCCGTCTCCTACGAGCAGTACTTC,CASSGGWTPVSYEQYF
few,TRBJ1-1,TRBV12-3/TRBV12-4,NA,TGTGCCAGCAGTTTTAGAGGGCAGGTCCGAGAAGCTTTCTTT,CASSFRGQVREAFF
NA,TRBJ2-2,TRBV20-1,NA,TGCAGTGCTAGAGAGGGCCCCCTCCAGCGGGAGCTGTTTTTT,CSAREGPLQRELFF
NA,TRBJ2-3,TRBV18,NA,TGTGCCAGCTCACCACCGCGGCGGCAAACGCAGTATTTT,CASSPPRRQTQYF
NA,TRBJ2-7,TRBV6-5,TRBD1,TGTGCCAGCAGTTCGATCCCGGGGACAGCGATCTCCTACGAGCAGTACTTC,CASSSIPGTAISYEQYF
few,TRBJ1-5,TRBV7-3,NA,TGTGCCAGCAGCTTGAGGGAGGCTAGCAATCAGCCCCAGCATTTT,CASSLREASNQPQHF
few,TRBJ2-7,TRBV20-1,TRBD1,TGCAGCGGGACAGGGGTATTCTACGAGCAGTACTTC,CSGTGVFYEQYF
NA,TRBJ1-2,TRBV6-1,NA,TGTGCCAGCAGACGTCCGGGACGGACCTATGGCTACACCTTC,CASRRPGRTYGYTF
few,TRBJ2-1,TRBV27,TRBD2,TGTGCCAGCAGTGCAGTAGCGGGGCGGAATGAGCAGTTCTTC,CASSAVAGRNEQFF
few,TRBJ2-5,TRBV7-9,NA,TGTGCCAGCAGCTTAGGAGTTCGGCCGATTGAAGAGACCCAGTACTTC,CASSLGVRPIEETQYF
NA,TRBJ2-1,TRBV7-2,TRBD1,TGTGCCAGCAGCTCAGCCGTGGGACAGGGATACAATGAGCAGTTCTTC,CASSSAVGQGYNEQFF
NA,TRBJ2-3,TRBV29-1,NA,TGCAGCGGCAGGGGAACCTTCACAGATACGCAGTATTTT,CSGRGTFTDTQYF
few,TRBJ1-1,TRBV20-1,TRBD1,TGCAGTGCTAGAGTACTCAGGGGGCTGGTTGAAGCTTTCTTT,CSARVLRGLVEAFF
few,TRBJ2-3,TRBV10-3,NA,TGTGCCATCAGTGCTGCAAATACGCAGTATTTT,CAISAANTQYF
few,TRBJ1-6,TRBV6-1,NA,TGTGCCACCTTAAGGACAGTCAATTCACCCCTCCACTTT,CATLRTVNSPLHF
few,TRBJ1-2,TRBV18,NA,TGTGCCAGCTCACGTAGCGGAGGGACTGGCTACACCTTC,CASSRSGGTGYTF
few,TRBJ1-1,TRBV12-3/TRBV12-4,NA,TGTGCCAGCAGTCCCCAGCACCCCGAGGGTAACACTGAAGCTTTCTTT,CASSPQHPEGNTEAFF
few,TRBJ2-5,TRBV5-5,TRBD1,TGTGCCAGCAGCTGGACGCGCCCCGGGACAGACCCTGGGTTCCAGTACTTC,CASSWTRPGTDPGFQYF
NA,TRBJ2-7,TRBV20-1,TRBD2,TGCAGTGCTAGACCCCCAATAGCGGGGAGGTACGAGCAGTACTTC,CSARPPIAGRYEQYF
many,TRBJ2-6,TRBV3-1,NA,TGTGCCAGCAGCCAAGTGGCGGGGGCGGTTGGGGCCAACGTCCTGACTTTC,CASSQVAGAVGANVLTF
few,TRBJ2-7,TRBV2,NA,TGTGCCAGCAGTGAATCCTGGACGCCGAGCGAGCAGTACTTC,CASSESWTPSEQYF